This T cell receptor (beta chain) stems from a study of blood T cell repertoires in COVID-19. On the study more broadly: Researchers got acute and convalescent COVID-19 samples from the United States, Italy and Spain. T cells, B-cell-depleted T cells, or PBMCs provided the cDNA or gDNA that served as material.

In the source study's methods: The authors estimated nucleated cell counts from reference gene primer amplification. TCRdb's copy holds only in-frame clones and misses some; the assay was immunoSEQ multiplex PCR. V and J calls and clone size are as listed in that table; D and trimming were resolved from the DNA. This table holds nearly 300,000 clones, roughly 84% found once. Sequenced sample: peripheral blood. This TCR was recovered from a human donor with COVID-19, enrolled during active disease. The donor label of this sample is uncertain.

The CDR3 spells CASSLAARDTQYF. The CDR3 coding sequence is TGCGCCAGCAGCTTGGCCGCCAGGGATACGCAGTATTTT. V and J are TRBV5-1 and TRBJ2-3, with unresolved D. Germline-derived CDR1 and CDR2 are SGHRS and YFSETQ. The CDR3 loop spans 13 amino acids. The V end lost 0 bases, the J end lost 6 bases, and 8 bases lay between the germline ends. The full variable domain, its missing parts supplied by reference TRBV5-1 and TRBJ2-3, is KAGVTQTPRYLIKTRGQQVTLSCSPISGHRSVSWYQQTPGQGLQFLFEYFSETQRNKGNFPGRFSGRQFSNSRSEMNVSTLELGDSALYLCASSLAARDTQYFGPGTRLTVL.